The 3 T cell receptor beta chains below come from one sample, sequenced in a study of OX40 agonist ivuxolimab in advanced cancers. Some clones are missing from TCRdb's copy, which holds only in-frame ones; the method was immunoSEQ multiplex PCR. The table lists roughly 99,000 clones, approximately 90% of them singletons. The sample consisted of CD4+ or CD8+ T cells sorted from blood, taken in a trial of the OX40 agonist ivuxolimab. The receptors come from an adult with an advanced solid tumor such as melanoma, head and neck, liver or kidney cancer.

As regards this clone: The sample has other DNA sequences that encode this CDR3 too. This rearrangement joins TRBV6-5 to TRBJ1-1; D possibly corresponds to TRBD1 (6 bases). The CDR3 has 12 amino acids. Germline CDR1 and CDR2: MNHEY and SVGAGI. Trimming left V 2 bases short and J 7 bases short, with 8 bases between. The CDR3 DNA reads as TGTGCCAGCAGTTACAGGGGGGGTGAAGCTTTCTTT. Protein sequence: CASSYRGGEAFF.

This sequence joins TRBV28 and TRBJ2-1; 8 bases agree with TRBD2. Losses at the gene ends were 6 bases for V and 0 bases for J; bases not matched to a gene: 4. CDR1 is MDHEN, CDR2 SYDVKM, per germline. This CDR3 comprises 15 residues. The CDR3 loop is CASRSGSYSYNEQFF. In nucleotides, the CDR3 is TGTGCCAGCAGGAGCGGGAGTTACTCCTACAATGAGCAGTTCTTC. Combining the CDR3 with reference TRBV28 and TRBJ2-1 gives the whole variable domain DVKVTQSSRYLVKRTGEKVFLECVQDMDHENMFWYRQDPGLGLRLIYFSYDVKMKEKGDIPEGYSVSREKKERFSLILESASTNQTSMYLCASRSGSYSYNEQFFGPGTRLTVL.

This sequence joins TRBV6-1 and TRBJ2-7; D is possibly TRBD1 (6 bases). The CDR3 has 14 amino acids. Germline CDR1 reads MNHNS; CDR2 reads SASEGT. V was pared by 6 bases and J by 2 bases, with 14 bases between. CDR3 region: CASSTQGRAYEQYF. The CDR3 coding sequence is TGTGCCAGCAGCACACAGGGTCGCGCCTACGAGCAGTACTTC.